The 21 T cell receptor beta chains reported below all come from one sample, sequenced in a study of blood T cell repertoires in COVID-19. Profiling relied on immunoSEQ multiplex PCR, and the TCRdb table lists in-frame clones only, not all of them. Among some 260,000 clones listed, 70% to 90% were seen once. What was sequenced was peripheral blood. These receptors were obtained from a human donor in a cohort sampled during active COVID-19.

The rearrangement links TRBV5-1 to TRBJ2-7, with 9 bases fitting TRBD2. CDR3 length: 14 amino acids. CDR1 SGHRS and CDR2 YFSETQ come from the germline V gene. V was clipped by 0 bases and J by 6 bases; unmatched bases: 4. The CDR3 is CASSLVVAGVEQYF. Written as DNA, the CDR3 is TGCGCCAGCAGCTTGGTCGTAGCGGGAGTCGAGCAGTACTTC.

The chain is built from TRBV13 and TRBJ2-6, with D possibly TRBD2 on 6 matching bases. Between the trimmed V and J ends, which lost 6 bases and 4 bases, there was a span of 16 bases. Germline V gives CDR1 PRHDT, CDR2 FYEKMQ (reference sequence). The length of the CDR3 is 16 residues. CDR3 residues: CASRTRQRAGANVLTF. The CDR3 DNA follows: TGTGCCAGCAGAACTAGACAGCGGGCCGGGGCCAACGTCCTGACTTTC.

The chain has TRBV11-2 and TRBJ2-1, with 9 bases matching TRBD2. CDR1 and CDR2 (germline): SGHAT, FQNNGV. With V trimmed by 1 base and J by 8 bases, 18 bases remained unmatched. This CDR3 is 19 amino acids long. The CDR3 protein is CASSLGPGLAVRGRDEQFF. DNA for the CDR3: TGTGCCAGCAGCTTAGGTCCGGGACTAGCTGTTAGAGGTCGGGATGAGCAGTTCTTC.

The table lists this clone with a count of one. This chain links TRBV19 with TRBJ1-1; D is undetermined. The V gene's germline CDR1 is LNHDA and CDR2 SQIVND (reference sequence). The CDR3 sequence is 15 residues long. V was trimmed by 0 bases and J by 0 bases, leaving 8 bases between them. DNA of the CDR3: TGTGCCAGTAGTATAGATCACGGGTTGAACACTGAAGCTTTCTTT. Protein sequence: CASSIDHGLNTEAFF.

The chain carries TRBV7-8 and TRBJ2-7, with 10 nucleotides matching TRBD1. V gave up 5 bases and J gave up 4 bases; unmatched junction bases: 5. Germline CDR1 is SGHVS and CDR2 is FQNEAQ. The CDR3 is 14 residues long. The CDR3 spells CASSDRTGGYEQYF. The DNA of the CDR3 is TGTGCCAGCAGCGATAGGACAGGGGGGTACGAGCAGTACTTC. The whole variable domain, remainder taken from reference TRBV7-8 and TRBJ2-7, is GAGVSQSPRYKVAKRGQDVALRCDPISGHVSLFWYQQALGQGPEFLTYFQNEAQLDKSGLPSDRFFAERPEGSVSTLKIQRTQQEDSAVYLCASSDRTGGYEQYFGPGTRLTVT.

This clone was detected only a few times. The chain employs TRBV5-6 and TRBJ1-6; D is perhaps TRBD1 (5 bases). This CDR3 contains 15 residues. Trimming shortened V by 0 bases and J by 7 bases, and 11 bases separated the two germline ends. Germline V gene lookup returns CDR1 SGHDT and CDR2 YYEEEE. In DNA, the CDR3 is TGTGCCAGCAGCTTGGAGCAGGGCGGCAATTCACCCCTCCACTTT. Its translation: CASSLEQGGNSPLHF.

This clone was seen only a few times. The rearrangement uses TRBV11-2 and TRBJ2-3, with TRBD2 as a possible D gene (5 bases). The CDR3 runs to 15 residues. V was cut by 5 bases and J by 0 bases, with 12 bases left in between. Germline V gene data show CDR1 as SGHAT and CDR2 as FQNNGV. Here the CDR3 reads CASSPHGVSTDTQYF. CDR3 nucleotide sequence: TGTGCCAGCAGCCCCCACGGGGTTAGCACAGATACGCAGTATTTT. The whole variable domain, remainder taken from reference TRBV11-2 and TRBJ2-3, is EAGVAQSPRYKIIEKRQSVAFWCNPISGHATLYWYQQILGQGPKLLIQFQNNGVVDDSQLPKDRFSAERLKGVDSTLKIQPAKLEDSAVYLCASSPHGVSTDTQYFGPGTRLTVL.

The chain is built from TRBV6-4 and TRBJ2-7, with D possibly TRBD2 on 6 matching bases. CDR3 length: 16 amino acids. Trimming took off 1 base at V and 2 bases at J, with 15 bases between the two ends. Germline V gene lookup returns CDR1 MRHNA and CDR2 SNTAGT. In DNA, the CDR3 is TGTGCCAGCAGTGACTTCGGAGGGACGGTACCCTACGAGCAGTACTTC. Translated, it gives CASSDFGGTVPYEQYF.

This chain joins TRBV9 and TRBJ2-1; 12 positions agree with TRBD1. V gave up 2 bases and J gave up 5 bases; unmatched junction bases: 5. Germline CDR1 is SGDLS and CDR2 is YYNGEE. This CDR3 is 16 amino acids long. The CDR3 sequence: CASSVPRDRGHNEQFF. The CDR3 bases are TGTGCCAGCAGCGTGCCCCGGGACAGGGGGCACAATGAGCAGTTCTTC.

The chain joins TRBV7-9 to TRBJ1-1; TRBD1 might be the D (5 bases). The germline CDR1 and CDR2 sequences are SEHNR and FQNEAQ (reference sequence). Trimming removed 4 bases from V and 10 bases from J, with 19 bases in between. The CDR3 has 14 amino acids. CDR3 coding DNA: TGTGCCAGCAGCTCCCCGCAGGGATTCTCGGGAGCTTTCTTT. Translation gives CASSSPQGFSGAFF.

The rearrangement uses TRBV7-9 and TRBJ1-1; D remains ambiguous. The CDR3 consists of 14 residues. Germline V lookup: CDR1 SEHNR, CDR2 FQNEAQ (reference sequence). The V and J ends lost 3 bases and 1 base respectively, with 9 bases between them. The CDR3 sequence: CASSFSSENTEAFF. CDR3 in DNA: TGTGCCAGCAGCTTTTCGTCAGAGAACACTGAAGCTTTCTTT.

This chain connects TRBV27 to TRBJ1-2, with 10 bases that match TRBD1. Germline assignment: CDR1 MNHEY and CDR2 SMNVEV (reference sequence). CDR3 length equals 17 residues. With V trimmed by 4 bases and J by 5 bases, 13 bases remained unmatched. CDR3 sequence: CASSSVTGGAFGYGYTF. CDR3 DNA sequence: TGTGCCAGCAGTTCCGTGACAGGGGGCGCGTTTGGATATGGCTACACCTTC.

Only one count was recorded for this clone. The V call is TRBV7-8, the J call TRBJ2-6, with D possibly being TRBD1 (6 bases). The CDR3 loop spans 17 amino acids. Per the germline V gene, CDR1 is SGHVS and CDR2 is FQNEAQ. V was trimmed by 5 bases and J by 3 bases, leaving 17 bases between them. The CDR3 protein is CASSVFPRGIGANVLTF. DNA for the CDR3: TGTGCCAGCAGCGTTTTCCCAAGGGGGATTGGGGCCAACGTCCTGACTTTC.

V gene TRBV6-2 or TRBV6-3 combines with J gene TRBJ2-2, with D maybe TRBD2 (5 bases). Germline values: CDR1 MNHEY, CDR2 SVGEGT. V lost 0 bases to trimming and J lost 3 bases, with 8 bases between them. The CDR3 is 15 amino acids. CDR3 sequence reads: CASSYSAGYTGELFF. CDR3 DNA: TGTGCCAGCAGTTACTCGGCGGGCTACACCGGGGAGCTGTTTTTT.

This chain joins TRBV19 and TRBJ1-4; 7 bases agree with TRBD1. V gave up 8 bases and J gave up 5 bases; unmatched junction bases: 8. This CDR3 is built from 14 residues. Germline V gives CDR1 LNHDA, CDR2 SQIVND (reference sequence). Here the CDR3 DNA reads TGTGCCAGTCGATCGACAGGGATAAATGAAAAACTGTTTTTT. It translates to CASRSTGINEKLFF.

This rearrangement joins TRBV6-2 or TRBV6-3 to TRBJ2-3, with D uncertain. The germline V gene encodes CDR1 MNHEY and CDR2 SVGEGT. The ends were cut back, 2 bases at V and 2 bases at J, with 11 bases in the middle. CDR3 length: 15 residues. CDR3 protein: CASSYAGGSTDTQYF. The CDR3 DNA follows: TGTGCCAGCAGTTACGCAGGTGGGTCCACAGATACGCAGTATTTT.

This clone appeared a few times. V usage is TRBV19 and J usage is TRBJ1-1; D might be TRBD1 (5 bases). CDR1 and CDR2 (germline): LNHDA, SQIVND (reference sequence). The CDR3 covers 13 residues. Trimming took off 6 bases at V and 4 bases at J, with 12 bases between the two ends. The CDR3 DNA is TGTGCCAGTAGGAGGAGGGGCGGCACTGAAGCTTTCTTT. Its translation is CASRRRGGTEAFF.

The chain carries TRBV10-3 and TRBJ1-6, with TRBD1 identical over 7 bases. CDR3 size: 18 residues. Germline V lookup: CDR1 ENHRY, CDR2 SYGVKD. The trim removed 2 bases at V and 7 bases at J, leaving 14 bases unmatched. DNA for the CDR3: TGTGCCATCAGTGAGCCGCCCGGGACACAGGGGAAAAATTCACCCCTCCACTTT. Its protein product is CAISEPPGTQGKNSPLHF.

This clone was counted a single time. The J gene is TRBJ2-7, the V gene TRBV6-5, with a possible D match to TRBD1 (6 bases). The CDR3 is made up of 13 amino acids. From germline, CDR1 is MNHEY and CDR2 SVGAGI. Trimming cost V 2 bases and J 4 bases, with 9 bases left between them. CDR3 in DNA: TGTGCCAGCAGTTACGGTACAGGGTACGAGCAGTACTTC. Its protein is CASSYGTGYEQYF.

The chain couples TRBV4-3 to TRBJ2-7; 7 positions agree with TRBD1. CDR1 is LGHNA, CDR2 YSLEER, per germline. The CDR3 consists of 16 residues. Trimming took 3 bases from V and 0 from J; bases not matched to a gene: 8. CDR3 DNA: TGCGCCAGCAGCCACGTCGCTAGGGACAGCTCCTACGAGCAGTACTTC. Protein product: CASSHVARDSSYEQYF.

The V and J genes are TRBV7-6 and TRBJ2-1; weak D call: TRBD2 (7 bases). V lost 4 bases and J lost 10, with 17 bases in between. Germline CDR1 and CDR2: SGHVS and FNYEAQ. This CDR3 contains 14 residues. The CDR3 DNA is TGTGCCAGCAGCTGGGGAGGGGGGCGCAGGGAGCAGTTCTTC. Translated: CASSWGGGRREQFF.